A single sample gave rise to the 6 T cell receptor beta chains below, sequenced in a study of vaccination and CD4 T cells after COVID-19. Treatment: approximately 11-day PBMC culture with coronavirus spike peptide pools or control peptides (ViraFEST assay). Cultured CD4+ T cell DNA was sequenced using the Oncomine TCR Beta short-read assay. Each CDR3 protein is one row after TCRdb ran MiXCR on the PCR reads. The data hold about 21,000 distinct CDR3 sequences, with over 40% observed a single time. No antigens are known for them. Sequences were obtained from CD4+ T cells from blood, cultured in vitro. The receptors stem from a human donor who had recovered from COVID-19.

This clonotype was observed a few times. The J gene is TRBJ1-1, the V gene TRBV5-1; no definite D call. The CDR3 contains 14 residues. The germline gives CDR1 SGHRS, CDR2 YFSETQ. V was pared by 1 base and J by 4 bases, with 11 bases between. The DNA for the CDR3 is TGCGCCAGCAGCTTGTTAGGGCTCGGCACTGAAGCTTTCTTT. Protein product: CASSLLGLGTEAFF.

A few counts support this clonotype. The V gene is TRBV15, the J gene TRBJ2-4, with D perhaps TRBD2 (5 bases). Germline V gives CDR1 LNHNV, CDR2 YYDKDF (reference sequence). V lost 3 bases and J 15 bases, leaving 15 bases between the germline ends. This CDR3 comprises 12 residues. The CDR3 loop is CATSRDGRDRYF. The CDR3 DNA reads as TGTGCCACCAGCAGGGACGGACGGGATAGGTACTTC.

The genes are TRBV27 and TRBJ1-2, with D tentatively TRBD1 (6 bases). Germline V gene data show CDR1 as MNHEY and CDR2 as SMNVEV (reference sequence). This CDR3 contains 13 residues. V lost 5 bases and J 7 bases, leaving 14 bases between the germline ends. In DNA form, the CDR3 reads TGTGCCAGCAGTCGTGGGGGGCATGGTGGCTACACCTTC. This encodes CASSRGGHGGYTF.

CDR3 bases: TGCGCCAGCAGCGTAGGGACTAGCGGGGGGTCGTACCAAGAGACCCAGTACTTC. Protein sequence: CASSVGTSGGSYQETQYF. This chain joins TRBV5-1 and TRBJ2-5; 15 positions agree with TRBD2. The CDR3 is 18 amino acids. The V segment lost 4 bases and the J segment 0 bases; nucleotides outside the gene matches: 7. CDR1 is SGHRS and CDR2 is YFSETQ in the germline V gene.

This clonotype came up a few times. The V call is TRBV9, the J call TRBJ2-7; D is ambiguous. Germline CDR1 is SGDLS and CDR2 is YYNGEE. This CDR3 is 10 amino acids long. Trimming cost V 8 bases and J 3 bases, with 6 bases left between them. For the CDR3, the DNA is TGTGCCAGTTCCGACTACGAGCAGTACTTC. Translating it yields CASSDYEQYF.

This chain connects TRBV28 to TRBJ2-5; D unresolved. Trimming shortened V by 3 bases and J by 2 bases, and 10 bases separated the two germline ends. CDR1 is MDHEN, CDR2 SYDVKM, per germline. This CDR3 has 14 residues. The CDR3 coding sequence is TGTGCCAGCAGTTTGGTCGGGCGGCAAGAGACCCAGTACTTC. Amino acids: CASSLVGRQETQYF.